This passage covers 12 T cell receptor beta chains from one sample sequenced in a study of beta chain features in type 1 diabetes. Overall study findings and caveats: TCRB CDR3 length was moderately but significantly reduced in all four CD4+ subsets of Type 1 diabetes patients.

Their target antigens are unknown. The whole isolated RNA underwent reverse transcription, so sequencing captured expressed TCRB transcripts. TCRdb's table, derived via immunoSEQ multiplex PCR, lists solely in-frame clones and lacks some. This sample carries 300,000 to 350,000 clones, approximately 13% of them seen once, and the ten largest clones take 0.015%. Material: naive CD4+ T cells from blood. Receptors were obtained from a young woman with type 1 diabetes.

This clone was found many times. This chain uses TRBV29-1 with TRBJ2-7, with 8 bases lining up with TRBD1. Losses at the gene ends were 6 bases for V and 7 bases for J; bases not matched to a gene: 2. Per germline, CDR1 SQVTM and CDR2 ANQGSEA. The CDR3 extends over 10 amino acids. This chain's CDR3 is CSVGDREQYF. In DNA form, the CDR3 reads TGCAGCGTGGGGGACAGGGAGCAGTACTTC.

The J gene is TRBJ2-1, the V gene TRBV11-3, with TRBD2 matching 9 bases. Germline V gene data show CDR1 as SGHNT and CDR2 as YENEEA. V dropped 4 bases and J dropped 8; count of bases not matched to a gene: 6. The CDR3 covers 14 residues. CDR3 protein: CASSWRREGHEQFF. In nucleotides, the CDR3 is TGTGCCAGCAGCTGGAGGCGGGAGGGCCATGAGCAGTTCTTC.

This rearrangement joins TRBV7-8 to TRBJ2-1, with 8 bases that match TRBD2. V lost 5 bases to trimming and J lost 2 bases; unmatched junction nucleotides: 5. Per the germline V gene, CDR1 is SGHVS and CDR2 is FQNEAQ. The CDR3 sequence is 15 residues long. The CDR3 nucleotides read TGTGCCAGCAGCCGCATGGGACTAGCCTACAATGAGCAGTTCTTC. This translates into CASSRMGLAYNEQFF.

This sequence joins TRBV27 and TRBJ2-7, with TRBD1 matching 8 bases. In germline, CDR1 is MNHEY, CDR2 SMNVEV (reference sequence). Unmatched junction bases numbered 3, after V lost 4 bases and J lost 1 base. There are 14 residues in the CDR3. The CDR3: CASSSHRGSYEQYF. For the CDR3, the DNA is TGTGCCAGCAGTTCTCACAGGGGGTCCTACGAGCAGTACTTC.

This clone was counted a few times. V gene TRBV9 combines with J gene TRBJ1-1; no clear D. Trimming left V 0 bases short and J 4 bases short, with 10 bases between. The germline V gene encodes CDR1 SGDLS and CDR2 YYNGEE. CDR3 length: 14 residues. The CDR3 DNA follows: TGTGCCAGCAGCGTAGGGATAGAGGGCACTGAAGCTTTCTTT. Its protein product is CASSVGIEGTEAFF.

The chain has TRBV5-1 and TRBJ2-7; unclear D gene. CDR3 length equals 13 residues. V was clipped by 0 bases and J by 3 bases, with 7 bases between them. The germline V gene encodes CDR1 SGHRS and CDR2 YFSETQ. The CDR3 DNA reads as TGCGCCAGCAGCTTGGGAGTGATCTACGAGCAGTACTTC. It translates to CASSLGVIYEQYF. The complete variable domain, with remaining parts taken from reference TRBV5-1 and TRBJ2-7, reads KAGVTQTPRYLIKTRGQQVTLSCSPISGHRSVSWYQQTPGQGLQFLFEYFSETQRNKGNFPGRFSGRQFSNSRSEMNVSTLELGDSALYLCASSLGVIYEQYFGPGTRLTVT.

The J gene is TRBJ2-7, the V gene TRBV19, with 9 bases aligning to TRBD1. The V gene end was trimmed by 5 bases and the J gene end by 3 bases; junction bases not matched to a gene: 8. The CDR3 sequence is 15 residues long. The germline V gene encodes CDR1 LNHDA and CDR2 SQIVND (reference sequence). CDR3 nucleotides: TGTGCCAGTAGTTCAACCGGGACAGGGTTCTACGAGCAGTACTTC. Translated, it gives CASSSTGTGFYEQYF.

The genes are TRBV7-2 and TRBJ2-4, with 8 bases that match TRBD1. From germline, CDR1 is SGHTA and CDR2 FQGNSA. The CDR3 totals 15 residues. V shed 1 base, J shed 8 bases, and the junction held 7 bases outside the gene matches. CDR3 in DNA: TGTGCCAGCAGCTTAGTTCAGGGGGCCAGGGACATTCAGTACTTC. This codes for CASSLVQGARDIQYF.

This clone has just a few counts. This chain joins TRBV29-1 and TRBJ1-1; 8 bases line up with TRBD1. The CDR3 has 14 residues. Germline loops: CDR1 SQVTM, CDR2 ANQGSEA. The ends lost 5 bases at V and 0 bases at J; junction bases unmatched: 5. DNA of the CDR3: TGCAGCGTTAGGACAGGGCAAATGAACACTGAAGCTTTCTTT. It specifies CSVRTGQMNTEAFF.

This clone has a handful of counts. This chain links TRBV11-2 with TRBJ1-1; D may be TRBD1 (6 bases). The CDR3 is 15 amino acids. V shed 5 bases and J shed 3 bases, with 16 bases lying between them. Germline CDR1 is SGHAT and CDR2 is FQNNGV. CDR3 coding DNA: TGTGCCAGCAGCCCAAGAGGGGCAGGGGACACTGAAGCTTTCTTT. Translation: CASSPRGAGDTEAFF. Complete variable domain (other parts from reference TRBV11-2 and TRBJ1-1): EAGVAQSPRYKIIEKRQSVAFWCNPISGHATLYWYQQILGQGPKLLIQFQNNGVVDDSQLPKDRFSAERLKGVDSTLKIQPAKLEDSAVYLCASSPRGAGDTEAFFGQGTRLTVV.

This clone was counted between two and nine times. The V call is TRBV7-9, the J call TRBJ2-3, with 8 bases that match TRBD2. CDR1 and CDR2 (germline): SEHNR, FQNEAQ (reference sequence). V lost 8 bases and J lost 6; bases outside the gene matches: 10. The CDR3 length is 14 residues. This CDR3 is CASGPAGVSDTQYF. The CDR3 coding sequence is TGTGCCAGCGGTCCAGCGGGAGTATCGGATACGCAGTATTTT.

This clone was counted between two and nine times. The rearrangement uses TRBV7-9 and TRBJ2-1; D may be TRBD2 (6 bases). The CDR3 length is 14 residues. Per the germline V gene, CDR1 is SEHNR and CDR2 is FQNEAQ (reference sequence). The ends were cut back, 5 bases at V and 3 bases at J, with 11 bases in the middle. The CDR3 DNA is TGTGCCAGCAGCAAAGCGGGCATCTACAATGAGCAGTTCTTC. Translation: CASSKAGIYNEQFF. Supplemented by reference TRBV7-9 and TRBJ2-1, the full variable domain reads DTGVSQNPRHKITKRGQNVTFRCDPISEHNRLYWYRQTLGQGPEFLTYFQNEAQLEKSRLLSDRFSAERPKGSFSTLEIQRTEQGDSAMYLCASSKAGIYNEQFFGPGTRLTVL.